This T cell receptor beta chain was obtained from a study of OX40 agonist ivuxolimab in advanced cancers. Study as a whole: Of mixed ages from about 20 to 90 and averaging around 60 years, the group was roughly 83% male.

Findings of the study overall: With doses of 0.1 to 3.0 mg/kg, CD4+ and CD8+ blood T cells had undergone clonal expansion by week 6. Determination of antigen specificity was not performed for the expanded peripheral T cells.

V dropped 1 base and J dropped 4; count of bases not matched to a gene: 7. Germline V CDR1 and CDR2: SGHTS, YDEGEE. There are 18 residues in the CDR3. Concerning this clone itself: The antigen remains unidentified.

This table comes from immunoSEQ multiplex PCR, and its TCRdb copy is limited to in-frame clones, with some not included. The top ten clones hold 25% to 30% of a sample with roughly 28,000 clones, roughly 86% of them seen once. Blood sampling took place at baseline, cycle 4 day 1, and cycle 7 day 1. The sequenced sample was CD4+ or CD8+ T cells sorted from blood, obtained in a trial of the OX40 agonist ivuxolimab. The TCR sequence derives from an adult with an advanced solid tumor such as melanoma, head and neck, liver or kidney cancer. This chain connects TRBV5-8 to TRBJ2-2; 13 nucleotides match TRBD2. DNA for the CDR3: TGTGCCAGCAGCTTGAATCCGGGACTAGCGGGATCCACCGGGGAGCTGTTTTTT. Its protein product is CASSLNPGLAGSTGELFF.